This T cell receptor (beta chain) was found in a study of blood T cell repertoires in COVID-19. Across the whole study: Samples came from the United States, Italy and Spain, spanning acute and convalescent COVID-19. Nucleic acid was either cDNA or gDNA, and it came from T cells, B-cell-depleted T cells, or PBMCs.

This CDR3 contains 17 residues. CDR1 is SEHNR, CDR2 FQNEAQ, per germline (reference sequence). The germline V and J ends were trimmed by 1 base and 0 bases, with 10 bases remaining between them. As processed by the authors: Estimates of nucleated cell counts were drawn from the amplification of reference gene primers. TCRdb's table, derived via immunoSEQ multiplex PCR, lists solely in-frame clones and lacks some. That table furnishes V, J and clone size, whereas the DNA furnished D and trimming. The profile shows roughly 460,000 clones, 80% to 90% of them singletons. Seattle patient enrollment occurred during active infection, with longitudinal follow-up thereafter.

This chain joins TRBV7-9 and TRBJ1-6; possibly TRBD1 for D (5 bases). The sequence was collected from a young man with COVID-19, enrolled during active disease. The specimen was peripheral blood. The CDR3 nucleotides are TGTGCCAGCAGCTTAGGGGGGGACCGCTCCTATAATTCACCCCTCCACTTT. This sequence encodes CASSLGGDRSYNSPLHF.